Shown below are 18 T cell receptor beta chains from a single sample sequenced in a study of shared clonotypes between healthy human individuals (TCRdb year 2020). The library was obtained by the immunoSEQ multiplex PCR assay. TCRdb holds this immuneACCESS table with in-frame rearrangements only. Some clones are missing; in checked studies, unresolved V genes explain under half, and the rest has no known cause. The sample has over 950,000 clones on record, about 72% of them singletons. Roughly 0.9% of the sample goes to the ten largest clones. Source material: memory CD4+ T cells from PBMCs. In the paper's terms, the cell subset or site label means: CD45RA-negative fraction. The source is a man aged 18 to 29 in good health. Some clones in this sample may be carry-over from other donors' samples.

In this sample, this clone turned up a few times. A junction end diverges from the germline sequence, so it may reflect a read error. The rearrangement uses TRBV28 and TRBJ1-2, with D hard to call. The CDR3 is 10 residues long. Germline V lookup: CDR1 MDHEN, CDR2 SYDVKM. The DNA of the CDR3 is TGTGCCAGCAGTTCCGATTCGAAGAGCTTC. The encoded protein is CASSSDSKSF.

Only a few counts were recorded for this clone. The chain uses TRBV2 and TRBJ2-3; no clear D gene. This CDR3 is built from 14 residues. CDR1 SNHLY and CDR2 FYNNEI come from the germline V gene. Trimming removed 4 bases at V and 0 bases at J, with 8 bases between. The CDR3 is CASSGTVSTDTQYF. The CDR3 DNA is TGTGCCAGCAGTGGGACGGTTAGCACAGATACGCAGTATTTT.

A remark on this clone: The same CDR3 can be traced to other DNA sequences in this sample. J is TRBJ2-3 and V is TRBV7-3; the match to TRBD2 covers 9 bases. Germline-derived CDR1 and CDR2 are SGHTA and FQGTGA. The V gene end was trimmed by 5 bases and the J gene end by 0 bases; junction bases not matched to a gene: 3. The CDR3 consists of 15 residues. The CDR3, as DNA: TGTGCCAGCAGCCCCGCGGGGGGGAGCACAGATACGCAGTATTTT. Translating gives CASSPAGGSTDTQYF.

V and J are TRBV28 and TRBJ2-5; a possible D gene is TRBD1 (5 bases). Deletions cut 6 bases from V and 1 base from J, with 9 bases between. CDR3 length: 13 residues. The germline CDR1 and CDR2 sequences are MDHEN and SYDVKM. CDR3 in amino acids: CASRPGFQETQYF. CDR3 coding DNA: TGTGCCAGCAGACCAGGGTTCCAAGAGACCCAGTACTTC.

There are a few counts of this clone. The rearrangement joins TRBV13 to TRBJ2-1, with D perhaps TRBD1 (5 bases). Between the trimmed V and J ends, which lost 5 bases and 10 bases, there was a span of 15 bases. The length of the CDR3 is 13 residues. Germline V gene data show CDR1 as PRHDT and CDR2 as FYEKMQ (reference sequence). The CDR3 loop is CASSGRGHREQFF. CDR3 DNA sequence: TGTGCCAGCAGCGGCCGCGGACACAGAGAGCAGTTCTTC.

The chain recombines TRBV2 with TRBJ2-7, with D hard to call. CDR1 and CDR2 (germline): SNHLY, FYNNEI. This CDR3 spans 13 amino acids. Trimming pared 8 bases from V and 6 bases from J, leaving 17 bases between. CDR3 bases: TGTGCCAGCCGACCGGACCCGATTCCCGAGCAGTACTTC. Translation gives CASRPDPIPEQYF.

The chain combines TRBV19 with TRBJ1-1; no firm D call. V was pared by 5 bases and J by 4 bases, with 14 bases between. Per germline, CDR1 LNHDA and CDR2 SQIVND (reference sequence). The CDR3 extends over 14 amino acids. As DNA, the CDR3 is TGTGCCAGTAGTTTTCCCGGCCAAGGCACTGAAGCTTTCTTT. Its protein is CASSFPGQGTEAFF.

The rearrangement links TRBV6-5 to TRBJ1-3; D unresolved. The CDR3 consists of 16 residues. Per germline, CDR1 MNHEY and CDR2 SVGAGI. Trimming stripped 0 bases from V and 4 bases from J, with 13 bases between. The CDR3 is CASSYSWTLGGNTIYF. Written as DNA, the CDR3 is TGTGCCAGCAGTTACTCTTGGACTCTGGGGGGAAACACCATATATTTT.

The chain couples TRBV30 to TRBJ1-3; D is unresolved. Germline CDR1 and CDR2: GTSNPN and SVGIG (reference sequence). The CDR3 is made up of 11 amino acids. V lost 3 bases and J 3 bases, leaving 3 bases between the germline ends. For the CDR3, the DNA is TGTGCCTGGAGGTTTGGAAACACCATATATTTT. It encodes CAWRFGNTIYF.

The gene calls are TRBV18 and TRBJ2-3; 15 positions agree with TRBD2. Trimming cost V 3 bases and J 6 bases; bases outside gene matches: 7. CDR3 size: 17 residues. The germline CDR1 and CDR2 sequences are KGHSH and LQKENI. The chain's CDR3 is CASSPSGTSGRLDTQYF. The CDR3, as DNA: TGTGCCAGCTCACCGTCAGGGACTAGCGGGAGGTTGGATACGCAGTATTTT. Full variable domain (rest looked up from reference TRBV18 and TRBJ2-3): NAGVMQNPRHLVRRRGQEARLRCSPMKGHSHVYWYRQLPEEGLKFMVYLQKENIIDESGMPKERFSAEFPKEGPSILRIQQVVRGDSAAYFCASSPSGTSGRLDTQYFGPGTRLTVL.

The chain uses TRBV2 and TRBJ2-6; D not resolved. From germline, CDR1 is SNHLY and CDR2 FYNNEI. The V and J ends lost 4 bases and 6 bases respectively, with 4 bases between them. This CDR3 has 12 residues. CDR3 bases: TGTGCCAGCAGTGTAAAGGCCAACGTCCTGACTTTC. It specifies CASSVKANVLTF.

This clone was detected only once. The rearrangement uses TRBV2 and TRBJ1-3; the D gene is possibly TRBD1 (5 bases). Germline V gene lookup returns CDR1 SNHLY and CDR2 FYNNEI. This CDR3 contains 15 residues. V lost 5 bases, J lost 4 bases, and 15 bases lay in between. CDR3 bases: TGTGCCAGCAGTCTGTACACAGGCTCGGGAAACACCATATATTTT. Encoded protein: CASSLYTGSGNTIYF.

This rearrangement joins TRBV28 to TRBJ2-1; no clear D. The germline gives CDR1 MDHEN, CDR2 SYDVKM. With 3 bases removed from V and 2 bases from J, the gap between germline ends came to 5 bases. The CDR3 extends over 13 amino acids. The DNA for the CDR3 is TGTGCCAGCAGTTTGGTCACCTACAATGAGCAGTTCTTC. This codes for CASSLVTYNEQFF.

The chain couples TRBV5-1 to TRBJ2-5, with TRBD2 matching over 8 bases. Trimming removed 0 bases from V and 5 bases from J; junction bases left unmatched: 6. The CDR3 has 15 amino acids. Germline CDR1 SGHRS, CDR2 YFSETQ. CDR3 sequence: CASSLASGRSETQYF. The CDR3 nucleotides read TGCGCCAGCAGCTTGGCCAGCGGGAGAAGCGAGACCCAGTACTTC.

V gene TRBV27 combines with J gene TRBJ1-6, with 7 bases that match TRBD1. This CDR3 contains 14 residues. Looked up from germline, CDR1 is MNHEY and CDR2 is SMNVEV (reference sequence). V shed 5 bases and J 6 bases; nucleotides not matched to a gene: 4. The CDR3 nucleotides are TGTGCCAGCAGTAGACAGGGACTTAATTCACCCCTCCACTTT. Protein: CASSRQGLNSPLHF.

This chain uses TRBV6-5 with TRBJ2-1; TRBD2 aligns across 13 bases. Per the germline V gene, CDR1 is MNHEY and CDR2 is SVGAGI. The CDR3 extends over 15 amino acids. Unmatched junction bases numbered 6, after V lost 6 bases and J lost 7 bases. The CDR3 nucleotides are TGTGCCAGCAGGGGGGGACTAGCGGGGAGTAATGAGCAGTTCTTC. Residues: CASRGGLAGSNEQFF.

The chain employs TRBV4-2 and TRBJ2-3, with D uncertain. The V end lost 0 bases, the J end lost 2 bases, and 12 bases lay between the germline ends. The germline V gene has CDR1 LGHNA and CDR2 YNFKEQ. The CDR3 is 16 residues long. The CDR3 protein is CASSQDSYSYTDTQYF. For the CDR3, the DNA is TGTGCCAGCAGCCAAGATTCTTACTCGTACACAGATACGCAGTATTTT.

This chain connects TRBV28 to TRBJ2-7; D perhaps matches TRBD2 (6 bases). The germline CDR1 and CDR2 sequences are MDHEN and SYDVKM. Deletions cut 6 bases from V and 10 bases from J, with 25 bases between. The CDR3 has 15 amino acids. The CDR3 nucleotides read TGTGCCAGCAGCTTCGGCGGGGCCTCCCAGAAGTACCAGTACTTC. It is translated as CASSFGGASQKYQYF. Supplemented by reference TRBV28 and TRBJ2-7, the full variable domain reads DVKVTQSSRYLVKRTGEKVFLECVQDMDHENMFWYRQDPGLGLRLIYFSYDVKMKEKGDIPEGYSVSREKKERFSLILESASTNQTSMYLCASSFGGASQKYQYFGPGTRLTVT.